The TCR beta chain under discussion was sequenced for a study of T cells in Graves' hyperthyroidism and ophthalmopathy. Notes on this clonotype: The antigen is undetermined.

TCR beta CDR3 regions were amplified from RNA transcripts. HTBI primers drove first-round RT-PCR of the TCR CDR3. From the multiplex PCR reads, TCRdb called clonotypes with MiXCR, one entry per CDR3 protein. Of some 550,000 distinct CDR3 sequences detected, more than 20% appear once; the ten largest clones hold less than 30%. With 0 bases removed from V and 2 bases from J, the gap between germline ends came to 14 bases. Germline V lookup: CDR1 MNHEY, CDR2 SVGAGI. The CDR3 spans 17 residues. General observations from the study: Most thyroid clonotypes expanded above 0.001 were also detected in blood.

From around 11 ml of fresh peripheral blood, PBMCs were isolated. This rearrangement joins TRBV6-5 to TRBJ1-3, with D maybe TRBD1 (6 bases). The sample comprised blood. This receptor was taken from a man between 18 and 35 years old with Graves' hyperthyroidism. CDR3 coding DNA: TGTGCCAGCAGTTACTCTGCGGGGGGCTTCACTGGAAACACCATATATTTT. Protein: CASSYSAGGFTGNTIYF.